One sample yielded the 23 T cell receptor beta chains listed below, sequenced in a study of blood T cell repertoires in COVID-19. The table came from immunoSEQ multiplex PCR; TCRdb's copy has only in-frame clones and leaves some out. The sample carries a few hundred thousand clones, 70% to 90% recorded once. Sequenced sample: PBMCs or T cells enriched from blood (not recorded which). These receptors were obtained from a woman aged 40 to 49 who had recovered from COVID-19.

The genes are TRBV3-1 (or the pseudogene TRBV3-2) and TRBJ1-1; D unclear. V was pared by 0 bases and J by 6 bases, with 17 bases between. The germline gives CDR1 LGHDT, CDR2 YNNKEL (reference sequence). This CDR3 has 16 amino acids. The CDR3: CASSQDPGFMDSEAFF. The CDR3, as DNA: TGTGCCAGCAGCCAAGATCCGGGTTTTATGGACTCTGAAGCTTTCTTT.

The V and J genes are TRBV5-4 and TRBJ2-1, with 12 bases aligning to TRBD2. CDR1 and CDR2 (germline): SGHNT, YYREEE (reference sequence). This CDR3 spans 17 amino acids. V shed 4 bases and J 0 bases; nucleotides not matched to a gene: 5. CDR3 protein: CASSGTSGLSSYNEQFF. The CDR3 coding sequence is TGTGCCAGCAGCGGGACTAGCGGGCTGAGCTCCTACAATGAGCAGTTCTTC.

This clone has just one count. The CDR3 DNA sequence: TGTGCCACCAGGGACCGAGACGGGGACACTGAAGCTTTCTTT. Its protein is CATRDRDGDTEAFF. J is TRBJ1-1 and V is TRBV15; no reliable D call. Germline CDR1 is LNHNV and CDR2 is YYDKDF (reference sequence). There are 14 residues in the CDR3. The V end lost 6 bases, the J end lost 3 bases, and 14 bases lay between the germline ends. Based on the CDR3 plus reference TRBV15 and TRBJ1-1, the full variable domain is DAMVIQNPRYQVTQFGKPVTLSCSQTLNHNVMYWYQQKSSQAPKLLFHYYDKDFNNEADTPDNFQSRRPNTSFCFLDIRSPGLGDTAMYLCATRDRDGDTEAFFGQGTRLTVV.

The chain recombines TRBV5-4 with TRBJ2-1; the D gene is possibly TRBD2 (5 bases). CDR3 length: 13 amino acids. The V gene lost 4 bases and the J gene lost 8 bases, with 13 bases spanning the gap. Germline V gives CDR1 SGHNT, CDR2 YYREEE (reference sequence). Here the CDR3 reads CASSPTRSDEQFF. The CDR3 DNA reads as TGTGCCAGCAGCCCTACTAGAAGCGATGAGCAGTTCTTC.

The chain joins TRBV19 to TRBJ1-2; 7 bases agree with TRBD1. The CDR3 is made up of 14 amino acids. Germline V lookup: CDR1 LNHDA, CDR2 SQIVND (reference sequence). Trimming removed 5 bases from V and 3 bases from J; junction bases left unmatched: 6. The CDR3 sequence: CASSLQGTDYGYTF. Written as DNA, the CDR3 is TGTGCCAGTAGTCTACAGGGGACGGACTATGGCTACACCTTC.

The V and J genes are TRBV23-1 and TRBJ1-5; TRBD1 is a possible D gene (6 bases). TRBV23-1 is an ORF for which the function is uncertain. The V end was cut by 0 bases, the J end by 5 bases, with 14 bases between. The CDR3 runs 16 residues. CDR3 DNA sequence: TGCGCCAGCAGTCAATCGGGGGGGGCTTGGGATCAGCCCCAGCATTTT. This encodes CASSQSGGAWDQPQHF.

The V and J genes are TRBV29-1 and TRBJ1-3; D not resolved. Trimming left V 0 bases short and J 7 bases short, with 7 bases between. This CDR3 contains 12 residues. The germline CDR1 and CDR2 sequences are SQVTM and ANQGSEA. The CDR3 DNA reads as TGCAGCGTTGAAGATTTCTTGAACACCATATATTTT. Residues: CSVEDFLNTIYF.

The chain links TRBV10-1 to TRBJ2-4; D is possibly TRBD1 (6 bases). V dropped 6 bases and J dropped 3 bases, with 15 bases sitting between them. Per the germline V gene, CDR1 is WNHNN and CDR2 is SYGVQD (reference sequence). The length of the CDR3 is 15 residues. CDR3 in DNA: TGCGCCAGCAGAGCTGACAGGCCCCGCAAAAACATTCAGTACTTC. It codes for CASRADRPRKNIQYF.

This chain connects TRBV5-1 to TRBJ2-7; the match to TRBD2 covers 13 bases. The J segment lost 5 bases and the V segment lost 4 bases, leaving 9 bases of the junction unmatched. The CDR3 length is 16 residues. CDR1 and CDR2 from the germline V gene are SGHRS and YFSETQ. CDR3 in DNA: TGCGCCAGCAGCCATACATCTGGACTAGCGGGAGACGAGCAGTACTTC. Amino acid sequence: CASSHTSGLAGDEQYF.

This clone was seen just once. This chain links TRBV6-5 with TRBJ1-2, with 9 positions matching TRBD1. The CDR3 has 15 residues. CDR1 and CDR2 (germline): MNHEY, SVGAGI. V was pared by 10 bases and J by 1 base, with 10 bases of the junction left unmatched. CDR3 DNA sequence: TGTGCCATCAAAGGGGGGACAGGGATTAACTATGGCTACACCTTC. Protein: CAIKGGTGINYGYTF.

The V gene is TRBV2, the J gene TRBJ2-5, with TRBD1 as a possible D gene (5 bases). The V gene lost 3 bases and the J gene lost 4 bases, with 15 bases spanning the gap. Looked up from germline, CDR1 is SNHLY and CDR2 is FYNNEI. The CDR3 totals 15 residues. CDR3 sequence: CASSEEWGVGETQYF. The CDR3 nucleotides read TGTGCCAGCAGTGAGGAATGGGGCGTGGGAGAGACCCAGTACTTC.

This chain links TRBV4-1 with TRBJ2-3; D is uncertain. V shed 2 bases and J shed 1 base, with 4 bases lying between them. The CDR3 spans 13 residues. Germline V gives CDR1 MGHRA, CDR2 YSYEKL. The CDR3 loop reads CASSQPGTDTQYF. CDR3 in DNA: TGCGCCAGCAGCCAACCGGGCACAGATACGCAGTATTTT.

The chain uses TRBV24-1 and TRBJ1-1, with D possibly TRBD1 on 5 matching bases. There are 14 residues in the CDR3. V lost 3 bases and J 0 bases, leaving 7 bases between the germline ends. CDR1 and CDR2 (germline): KGHDR, SFDVKD. The DNA of the CDR3 is TGTGCCACCAGTGATGGGGGGGTGAACACTGAAGCTTTCTTT. The encoded protein is CATSDGGVNTEAFF.

V usage is TRBV19 and J usage is TRBJ1-4, with D perhaps matching TRBD1 (5 bases). In germline, CDR1 is LNHDA, CDR2 SQIVND (reference sequence). The CDR3 covers 12 residues. V lost 6 bases and J 8 bases, leaving 10 bases between the germline ends. DNA of the CDR3: TGTGCCAGTAGGCGGGGGGTGGAAAAACTGTTTTTT. Translated, it gives CASRRGVEKLFF.

The rearrangement uses TRBV6-4 and TRBJ2-2, with 7 nucleotides matching TRBD2. The germline V gene has CDR1 MRHNA and CDR2 SNTAGT. J gave up 5 bases and V 1 base, and 1 base lay outside the gene matches. The CDR3 is 14 amino acids. The CDR3 protein is CASSDFSGTGELFF. In nucleotides, the CDR3 is TGTGCCAGCAGTGACTTTAGCGGGACCGGGGAGCTGTTTTTT.

The rearrangement links TRBV13 to TRBJ1-1; 8 nucleotides match TRBD1. The V segment lost 1 base and the J segment 3 bases; nucleotides outside the gene matches: 4. Germline V gene sequence: CDR1 PRHDT, CDR2 FYEKMQ (reference sequence). This CDR3 contains 15 residues. CDR3 DNA: TGTGCCAGCAGCTTAGACTTGGGACAGGACACTGAAGCTTTCTTT. Amino acid sequence: CASSLDLGQDTEAFF.

The rearrangement links TRBV30 to TRBJ2-3, with TRBD1 matching over 7 bases. This CDR3 is built from 15 residues. The V gene's germline CDR1 is GTSNPN and CDR2 SVGIG (reference sequence). V lost 0 bases and J lost 2; bases outside the gene matches: 5. The CDR3 here is CAWSVVRGYTDTQYF. The CDR3 DNA reads as TGTGCCTGGAGTGTAGTCAGGGGGTACACAGATACGCAGTATTTT.

The J gene is TRBJ1-1, the V gene TRBV2, with 8 bases lining up with TRBD1. J lost 8 bases, V lost 2 bases, and 16 bases had no gene match. The CDR3 spans 17 residues. CDR1 SNHLY and CDR2 FYNNEI come from the germline V gene. The CDR3 nucleotides read TGTGCCAGCAGTGAACAACGCTCACTCGACAGGGGCGTAGAAGCTTTCTTT. Its translation: CASSEQRSLDRGVEAFF.

This clone has a handful of counts. The CDR3 DNA follows: TGTGCCAGCAGCTTAGAGGGGGGACTAGCGGGATCTTACAATGAGCAGTTCTTC. This encodes CASSLEGGLAGSYNEQFF. The chain uses TRBV7-2 and TRBJ2-1; 13 bases align to TRBD2. Germline V lookup: CDR1 SGHTA, CDR2 FQGNSA. This CDR3 has 18 amino acids. V was clipped by 1 base and J by 4 bases; unmatched bases: 7.

The chain links TRBV7-2 to TRBJ2-1; 7 bases align to TRBD1. From germline, CDR1 is SGHTA and CDR2 FQGNSA. The CDR3 totals 14 residues. The junction had 2 bases not matched to a gene; V was cut back by 2 bases and J by 4 bases. The CDR3 is CASSLTGAYNEQFF. CDR3 in DNA: TGTGCCAGCAGCTTAACAGGGGCATACAATGAGCAGTTCTTC.

The J gene is TRBJ1-1, the V gene TRBV6-5, with D possibly TRBD1 on 6 matching bases. Per the germline V gene, CDR1 is MNHEY and CDR2 is SVGAGI. V lost 7 bases, J lost 4 bases, and 16 bases lay in between. CDR3 size: 14 residues. The CDR3 DNA follows: TGTGCCAGCACCCAAACAGGGTTTGGCACTGAAGCTTTCTTT. Amino acids: CASTQTGFGTEAFF.

The V gene is TRBV27, the J gene TRBJ2-7, with D possibly TRBD2 on 5 matching bases. V dropped 1 base and J dropped 5 bases, with 15 bases sitting between them. This CDR3 is built from 15 residues. Germline loops: CDR1 MNHEY, CDR2 SMNVEV (reference sequence). CDR3 in amino acids: CASSLWRGSWDEQYF. For the CDR3, the DNA is TGTGCCAGCAGTTTATGGCGAGGGTCTTGGGACGAGCAGTACTTC.

The chain couples TRBV10-2 to TRBJ1-2; 7 bases map to TRBD1. CDR1 and CDR2 from the germline V gene are WSHSY and SAAADI. The CDR3 has 16 residues. Trimming removed 6 bases from V and 2 bases from J; junction bases left unmatched: 12. The CDR3 DNA reads TGCGCCAGCAGCTCCGCTTACAGGGGCCTGAACTATGGCTACACCTTC. Its protein product is CASSSAYRGLNYGYTF.